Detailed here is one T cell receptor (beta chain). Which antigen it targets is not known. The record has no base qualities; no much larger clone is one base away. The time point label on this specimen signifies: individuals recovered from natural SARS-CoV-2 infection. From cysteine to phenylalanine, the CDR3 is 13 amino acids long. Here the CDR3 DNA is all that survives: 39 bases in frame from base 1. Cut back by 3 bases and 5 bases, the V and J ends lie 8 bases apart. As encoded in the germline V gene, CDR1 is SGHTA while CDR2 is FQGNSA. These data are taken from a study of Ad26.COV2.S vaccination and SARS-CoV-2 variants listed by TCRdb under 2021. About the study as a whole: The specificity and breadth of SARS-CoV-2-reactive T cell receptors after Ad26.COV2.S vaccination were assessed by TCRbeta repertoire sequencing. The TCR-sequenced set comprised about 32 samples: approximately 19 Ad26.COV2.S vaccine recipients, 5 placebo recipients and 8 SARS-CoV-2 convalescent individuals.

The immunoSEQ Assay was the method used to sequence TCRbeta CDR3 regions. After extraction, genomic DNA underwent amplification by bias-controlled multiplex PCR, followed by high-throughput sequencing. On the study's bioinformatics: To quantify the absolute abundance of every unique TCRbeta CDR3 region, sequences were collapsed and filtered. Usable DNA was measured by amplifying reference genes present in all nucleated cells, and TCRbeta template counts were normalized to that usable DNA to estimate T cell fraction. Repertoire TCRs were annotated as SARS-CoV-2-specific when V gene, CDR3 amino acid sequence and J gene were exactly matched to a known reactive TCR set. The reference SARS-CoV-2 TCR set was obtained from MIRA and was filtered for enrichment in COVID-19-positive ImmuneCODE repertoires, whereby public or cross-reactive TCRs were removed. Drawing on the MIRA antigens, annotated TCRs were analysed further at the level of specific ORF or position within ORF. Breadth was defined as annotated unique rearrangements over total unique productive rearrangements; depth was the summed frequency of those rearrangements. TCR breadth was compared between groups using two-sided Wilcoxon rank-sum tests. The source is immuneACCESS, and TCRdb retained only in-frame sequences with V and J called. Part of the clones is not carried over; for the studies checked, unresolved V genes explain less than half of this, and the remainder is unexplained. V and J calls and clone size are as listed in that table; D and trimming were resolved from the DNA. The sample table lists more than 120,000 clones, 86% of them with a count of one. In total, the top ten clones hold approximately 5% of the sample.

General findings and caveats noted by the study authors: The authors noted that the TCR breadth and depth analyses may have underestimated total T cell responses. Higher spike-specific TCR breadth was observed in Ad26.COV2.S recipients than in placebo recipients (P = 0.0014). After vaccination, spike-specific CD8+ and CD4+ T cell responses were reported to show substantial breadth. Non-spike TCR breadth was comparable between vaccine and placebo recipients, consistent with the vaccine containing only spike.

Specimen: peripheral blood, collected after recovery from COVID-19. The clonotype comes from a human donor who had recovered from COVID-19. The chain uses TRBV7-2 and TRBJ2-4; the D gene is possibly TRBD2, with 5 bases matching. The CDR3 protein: CASSLTRENIQYF. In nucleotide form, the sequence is TGTGCCAGCAGCTTGACGAGGGAAAACATTCAGTACTTC.